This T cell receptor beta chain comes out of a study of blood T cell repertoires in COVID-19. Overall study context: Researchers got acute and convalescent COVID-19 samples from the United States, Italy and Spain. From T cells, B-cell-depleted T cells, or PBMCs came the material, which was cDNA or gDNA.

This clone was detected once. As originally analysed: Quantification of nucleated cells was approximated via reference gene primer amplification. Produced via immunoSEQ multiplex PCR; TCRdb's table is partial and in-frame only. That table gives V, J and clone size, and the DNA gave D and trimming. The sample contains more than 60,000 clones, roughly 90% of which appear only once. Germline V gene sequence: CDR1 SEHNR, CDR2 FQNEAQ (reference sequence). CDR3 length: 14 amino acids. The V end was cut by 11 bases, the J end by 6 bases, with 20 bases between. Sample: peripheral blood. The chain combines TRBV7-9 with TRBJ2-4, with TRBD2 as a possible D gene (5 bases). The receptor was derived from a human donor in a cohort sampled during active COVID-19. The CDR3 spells CAAAGGGPLNIQYF. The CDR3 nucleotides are TGTGCCGCCGCGGGTGGCGGCCCTTTAAACATTCAGTACTTC.